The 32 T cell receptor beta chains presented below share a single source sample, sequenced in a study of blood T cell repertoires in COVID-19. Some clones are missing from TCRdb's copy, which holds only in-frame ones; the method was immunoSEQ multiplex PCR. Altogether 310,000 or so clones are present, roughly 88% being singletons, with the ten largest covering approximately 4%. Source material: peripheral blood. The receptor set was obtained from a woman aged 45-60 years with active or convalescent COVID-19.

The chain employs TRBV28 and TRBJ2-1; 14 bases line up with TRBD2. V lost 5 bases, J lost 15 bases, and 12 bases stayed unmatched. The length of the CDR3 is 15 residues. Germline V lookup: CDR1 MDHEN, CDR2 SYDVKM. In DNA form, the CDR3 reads TGTGCCAGCAGTCCCCTAGGGACTAGCGGGAGAGGAGCGTTCTTC. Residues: CASSPLGTSGRGAFF.

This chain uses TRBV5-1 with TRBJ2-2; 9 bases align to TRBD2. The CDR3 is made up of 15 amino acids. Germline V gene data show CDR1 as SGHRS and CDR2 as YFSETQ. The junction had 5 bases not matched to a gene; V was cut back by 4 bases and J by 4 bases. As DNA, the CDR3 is TGCGCCAGCAGCGAGACTAGCGGAATCACCGGGGAGCTGTTTTTT. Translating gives CASSETSGITGELFF.

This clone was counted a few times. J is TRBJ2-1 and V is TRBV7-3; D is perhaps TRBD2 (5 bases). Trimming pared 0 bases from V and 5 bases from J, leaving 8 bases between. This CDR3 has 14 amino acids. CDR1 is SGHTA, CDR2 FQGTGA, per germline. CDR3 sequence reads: CASSLTSGDNEQFF. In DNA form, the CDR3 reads TGTGCCAGCAGCTTAACGTCCGGGGACAATGAGCAGTTCTTC.

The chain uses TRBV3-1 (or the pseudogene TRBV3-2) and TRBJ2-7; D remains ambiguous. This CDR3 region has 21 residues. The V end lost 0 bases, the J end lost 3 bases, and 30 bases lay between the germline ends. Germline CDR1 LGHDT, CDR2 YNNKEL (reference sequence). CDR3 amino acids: CASSQDRGFDLCRVYSYEQYF. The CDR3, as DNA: TGTGCCAGCAGCCAAGATCGCGGTTTCGATCTCTGCCGGGTATATAGCTACGAGCAGTACTTC.

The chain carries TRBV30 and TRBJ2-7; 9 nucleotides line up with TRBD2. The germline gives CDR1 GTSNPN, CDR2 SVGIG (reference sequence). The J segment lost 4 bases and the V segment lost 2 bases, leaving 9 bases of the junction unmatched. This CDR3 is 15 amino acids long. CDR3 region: CAWSPATSGRYEQYF. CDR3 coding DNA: TGTGCCTGGAGTCCTGCGACTAGCGGCCGGTACGAGCAGTACTTC.

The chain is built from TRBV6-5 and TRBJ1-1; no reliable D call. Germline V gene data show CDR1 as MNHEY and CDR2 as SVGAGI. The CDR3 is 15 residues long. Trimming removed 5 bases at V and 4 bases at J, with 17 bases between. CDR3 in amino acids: CASSPRTGAPTEAFF. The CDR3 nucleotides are TGTGCCAGCAGTCCCCGGACGGGAGCCCCCACTGAAGCTTTCTTT.

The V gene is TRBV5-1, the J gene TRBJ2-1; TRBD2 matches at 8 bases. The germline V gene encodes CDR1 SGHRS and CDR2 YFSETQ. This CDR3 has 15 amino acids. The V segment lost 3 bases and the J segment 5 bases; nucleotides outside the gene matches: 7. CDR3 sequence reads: CASSSQAGVNNEQFF. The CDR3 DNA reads TGCGCCAGCAGCTCCCAAGCGGGAGTCAACAATGAGCAGTTCTTC.

CDR3: CASSFRWNTEAFF. In DNA form, the CDR3 reads TGTGCCAGCAGCTTTCGGTGGAACACTGAAGCTTTCTTT. The chain combines TRBV11-2 with TRBJ1-1, with D hard to call. Germline lookup yields CDR1 SGHAT and CDR2 FQNNGV. V gave up 3 bases and J gave up 1 base, with 6 bases separating them. The CDR3 has 13 residues.

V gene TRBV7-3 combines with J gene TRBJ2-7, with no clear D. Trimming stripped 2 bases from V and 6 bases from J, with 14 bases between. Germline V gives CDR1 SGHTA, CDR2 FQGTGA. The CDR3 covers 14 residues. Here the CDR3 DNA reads TGTGCCAGCAGCTTAGAACCTGTAGCTCCCGAGCAGTACTTC. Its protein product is CASSLEPVAPEQYF.

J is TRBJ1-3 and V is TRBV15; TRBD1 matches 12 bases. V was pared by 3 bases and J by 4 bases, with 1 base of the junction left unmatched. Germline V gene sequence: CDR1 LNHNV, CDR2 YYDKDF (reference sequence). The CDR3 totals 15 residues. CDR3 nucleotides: TGTGCCACCAGCAGTGGGACAGGGGGCGGAAACACCATATATTTT. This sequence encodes CATSSGTGGGNTIYF.

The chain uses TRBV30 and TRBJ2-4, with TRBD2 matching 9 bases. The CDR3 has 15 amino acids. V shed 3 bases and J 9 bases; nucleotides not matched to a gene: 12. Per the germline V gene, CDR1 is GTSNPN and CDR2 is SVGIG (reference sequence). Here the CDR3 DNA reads TGTGCCTGGAGCCGTAGCGGGAGATGGGATGGCATTCAGTACTTC. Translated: CAWSRSGRWDGIQYF.

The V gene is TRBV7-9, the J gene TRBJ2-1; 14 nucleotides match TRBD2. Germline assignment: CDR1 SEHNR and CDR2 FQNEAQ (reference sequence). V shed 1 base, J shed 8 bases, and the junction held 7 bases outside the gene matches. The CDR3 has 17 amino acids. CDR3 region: CASSLDPGLAGADEQFF. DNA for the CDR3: TGTGCCAGCAGCTTAGATCCGGGACTAGCGGGAGCGGATGAGCAGTTCTTC.

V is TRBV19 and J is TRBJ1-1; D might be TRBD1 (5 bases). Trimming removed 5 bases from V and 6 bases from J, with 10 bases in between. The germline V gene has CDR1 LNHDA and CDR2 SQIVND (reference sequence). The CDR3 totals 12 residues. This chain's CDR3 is CASSPRAAEAFF. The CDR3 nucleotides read TGTGCCAGTAGTCCCAGGGCCGCTGAAGCTTTCTTT.

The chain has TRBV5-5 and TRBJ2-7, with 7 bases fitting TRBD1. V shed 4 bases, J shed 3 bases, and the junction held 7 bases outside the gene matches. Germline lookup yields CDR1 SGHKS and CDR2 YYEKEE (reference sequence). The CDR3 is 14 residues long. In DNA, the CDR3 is TGTGCCAGCAGCAGACAGGGTTCTGGCTACGAGCAGTACTTC. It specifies CASSRQGSGYEQYF.

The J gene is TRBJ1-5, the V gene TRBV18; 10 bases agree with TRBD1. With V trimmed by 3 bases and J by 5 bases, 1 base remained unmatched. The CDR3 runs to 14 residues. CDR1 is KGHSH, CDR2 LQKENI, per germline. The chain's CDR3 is CASSPDRGYQPQHF. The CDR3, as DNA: TGTGCCAGCTCACCGGACAGGGGGTATCAGCCCCAGCATTTT.

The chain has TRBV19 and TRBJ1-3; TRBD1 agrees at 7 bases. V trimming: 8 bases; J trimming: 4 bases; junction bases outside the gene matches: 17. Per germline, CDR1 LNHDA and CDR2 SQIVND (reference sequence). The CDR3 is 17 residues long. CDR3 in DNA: TGTGCCAGTTCAACCACCACAGGGGCCGTCTCCGGAAACACCATATATTTT. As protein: CASSTTTGAVSGNTIYF.

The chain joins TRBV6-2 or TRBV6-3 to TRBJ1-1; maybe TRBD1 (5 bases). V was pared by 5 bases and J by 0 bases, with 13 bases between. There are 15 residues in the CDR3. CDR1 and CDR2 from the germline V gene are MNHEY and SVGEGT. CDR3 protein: CASSRQIVMNTEAFF. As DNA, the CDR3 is TGTGCCAGCAGTCGACAGATAGTTATGAACACTGAAGCTTTCTTT.

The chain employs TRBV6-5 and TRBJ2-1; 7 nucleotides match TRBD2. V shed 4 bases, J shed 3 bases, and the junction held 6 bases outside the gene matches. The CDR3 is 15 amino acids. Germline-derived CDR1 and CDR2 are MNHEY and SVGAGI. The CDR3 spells CASSWASGLYNEQFF. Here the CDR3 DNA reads TGTGCCAGCAGTTGGGCTAGCGGACTCTACAATGAGCAGTTCTTC.

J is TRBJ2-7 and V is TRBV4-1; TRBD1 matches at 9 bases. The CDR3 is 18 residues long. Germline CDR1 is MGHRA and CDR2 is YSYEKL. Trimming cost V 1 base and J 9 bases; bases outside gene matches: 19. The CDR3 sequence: CASSQALNLRDRAWGQYF. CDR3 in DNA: TGCGCCAGCAGCCAAGCCCTAAACCTCCGGGACAGGGCTTGGGGGCAGTACTTC.

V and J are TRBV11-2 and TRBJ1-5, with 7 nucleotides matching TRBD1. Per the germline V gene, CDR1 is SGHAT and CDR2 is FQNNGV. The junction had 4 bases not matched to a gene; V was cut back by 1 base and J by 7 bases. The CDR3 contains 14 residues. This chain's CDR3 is CASSLGQGGQPQHF. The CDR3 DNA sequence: TGTGCCAGCAGCTTAGGACAGGGTGGACAGCCCCAGCATTTT.

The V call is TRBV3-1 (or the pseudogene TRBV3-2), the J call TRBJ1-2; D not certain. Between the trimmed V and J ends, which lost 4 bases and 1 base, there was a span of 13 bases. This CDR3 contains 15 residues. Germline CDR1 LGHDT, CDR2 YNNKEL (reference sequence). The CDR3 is CASSPLAAINYGYTF. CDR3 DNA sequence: TGTGCCAGCAGCCCCCTGGCAGCGATTAACTATGGCTACACCTTC.

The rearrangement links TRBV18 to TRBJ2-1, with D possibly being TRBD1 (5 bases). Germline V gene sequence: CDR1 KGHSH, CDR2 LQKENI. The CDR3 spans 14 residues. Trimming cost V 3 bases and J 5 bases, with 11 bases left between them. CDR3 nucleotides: TGTGCCAGCTCACCGGCAGGGTGGCACAATGAGCAGTTCTTC. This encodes CASSPAGWHNEQFF. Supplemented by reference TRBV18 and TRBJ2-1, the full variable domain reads NAGVMQNPRHLVRRRGQEARLRCSPMKGHSHVYWYRQLPEEGLKFMVYLQKENIIDESGMPKERFSAEFPKEGPSILRIQQVVRGDSAAYFCASSPAGWHNEQFFGPGTRLTVL.

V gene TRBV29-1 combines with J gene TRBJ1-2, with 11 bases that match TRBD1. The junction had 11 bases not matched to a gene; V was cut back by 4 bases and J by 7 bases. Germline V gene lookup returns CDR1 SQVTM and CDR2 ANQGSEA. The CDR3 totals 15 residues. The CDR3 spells CSVVGGTGGVSGYTF. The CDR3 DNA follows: TGCAGCGTTGTTGGAGGGACAGGGGGGGTTAGTGGCTACACCTTC.

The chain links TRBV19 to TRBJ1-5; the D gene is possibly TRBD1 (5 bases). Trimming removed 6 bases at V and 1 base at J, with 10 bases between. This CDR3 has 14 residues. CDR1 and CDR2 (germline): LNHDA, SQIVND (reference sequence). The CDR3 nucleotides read TGTGCCAGTAGCTATACAGGCAGCAATCAGCCCCAGCATTTT. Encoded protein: CASSYTGSNQPQHF. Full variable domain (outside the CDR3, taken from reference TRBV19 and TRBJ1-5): DGGITQSPKYLFRKEGQNVTLSCEQNLNHDAMYWYRQDPGQGLRLIYYSQIVNDFQKGDIAEGYSVSREKKESFPLTVTSAQKNPTAFYLCASSYTGSNQPQHFGDGTRLSIL.

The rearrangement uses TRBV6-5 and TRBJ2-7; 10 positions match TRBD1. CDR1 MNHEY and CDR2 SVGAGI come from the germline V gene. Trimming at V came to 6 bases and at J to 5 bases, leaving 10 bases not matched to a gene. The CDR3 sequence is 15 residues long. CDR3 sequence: CASSLRPGTGDEQYF. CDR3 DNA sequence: TGTGCCAGCAGCCTCCGACCCGGGACAGGGGACGAGCAGTACTTC.

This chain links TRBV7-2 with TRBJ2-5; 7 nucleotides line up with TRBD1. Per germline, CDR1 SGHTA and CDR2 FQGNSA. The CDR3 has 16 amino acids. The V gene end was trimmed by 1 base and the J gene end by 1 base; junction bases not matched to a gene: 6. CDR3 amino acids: CASSLGTGTAQETQYF. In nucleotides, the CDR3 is TGTGCCAGCAGCTTAGGAACGGGGACAGCCCAAGAGACCCAGTACTTC.

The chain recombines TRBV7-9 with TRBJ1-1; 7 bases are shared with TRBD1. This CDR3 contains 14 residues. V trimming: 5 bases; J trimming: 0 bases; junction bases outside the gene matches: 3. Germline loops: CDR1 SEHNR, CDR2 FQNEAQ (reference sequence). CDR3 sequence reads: CASSPDRVNTEAFF. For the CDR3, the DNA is TGTGCCAGCAGCCCCGACAGGGTGAACACTGAAGCTTTCTTT. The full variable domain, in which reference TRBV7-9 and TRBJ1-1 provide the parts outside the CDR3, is DTGVSQNPRHKITKRGQNVTFRCDPISEHNRLYWYRQTLGQGPEFLTYFQNEAQLEKSRLLSDRFSAERPKGSFSTLEIQRTEQGDSAMYLCASSPDRVNTEAFFGQGTRLTVV.

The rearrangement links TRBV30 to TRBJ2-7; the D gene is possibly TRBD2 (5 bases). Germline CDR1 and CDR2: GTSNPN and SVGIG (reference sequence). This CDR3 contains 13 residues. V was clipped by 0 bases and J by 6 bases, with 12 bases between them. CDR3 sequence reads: CAWSVGAPGEQYF. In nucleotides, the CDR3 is TGTGCCTGGAGTGTGGGAGCACCGGGCGAGCAGTACTTC.

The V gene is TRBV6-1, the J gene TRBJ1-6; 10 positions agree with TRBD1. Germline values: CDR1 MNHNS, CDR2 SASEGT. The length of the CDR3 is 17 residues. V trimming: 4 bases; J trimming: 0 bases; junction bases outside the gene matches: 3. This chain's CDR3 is CASSGGQGNSYNSPLHF. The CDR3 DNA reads TGTGCCAGCAGTGGGGGACAGGGGAACTCCTATAATTCACCCCTCCACTTT.

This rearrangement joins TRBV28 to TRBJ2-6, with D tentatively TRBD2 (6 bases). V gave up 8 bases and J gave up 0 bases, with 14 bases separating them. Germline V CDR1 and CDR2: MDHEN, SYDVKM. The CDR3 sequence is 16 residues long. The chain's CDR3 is CASGGTAYSGANVLTF. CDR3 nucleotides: TGTGCCAGCGGTGGGACTGCCTACTCTGGGGCCAACGTCCTGACTTTC.

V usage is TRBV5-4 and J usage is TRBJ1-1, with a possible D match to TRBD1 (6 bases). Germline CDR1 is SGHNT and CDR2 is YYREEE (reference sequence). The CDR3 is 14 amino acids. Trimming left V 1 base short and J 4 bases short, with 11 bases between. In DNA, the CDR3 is TGTGCCAGCAGCTTGAAGGGGGTAGTCACTGAAGCTTTCTTT. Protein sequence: CASSLKGVVTEAFF. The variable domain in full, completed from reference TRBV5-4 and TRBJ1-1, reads ETGVTQSPTHLIKTRGQQVTLRCSSQSGHNTVSWYQQALGQGPQFIFQYYREEENGRGNFPPRFSGLQFPNYSSELNVNALELDDSALYLCASSLKGVVTEAFFGQGTRLTVV.

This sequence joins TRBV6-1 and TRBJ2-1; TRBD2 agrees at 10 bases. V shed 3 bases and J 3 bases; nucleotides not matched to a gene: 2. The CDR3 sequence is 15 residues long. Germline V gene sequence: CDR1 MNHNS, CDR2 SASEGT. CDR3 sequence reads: CASSETSGFYNEQFF. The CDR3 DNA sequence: TGTGCCAGCAGTGAGACTAGCGGGTTCTACAATGAGCAGTTCTTC.